This TCR beta chain was identified in a study of control samples from healthy donors and cancer patients. Germline CDR1 reads SGHDT; CDR2 reads YYEEEE. The V gene lost 3 bases and the J gene lost 2 bases, with 12 bases spanning the gap. The CDR3 is made up of 15 amino acids. This table comes from immunoSEQ multiplex PCR, and its TCRdb copy is limited to in-frame clones, with some not included. The sample records around 68,000 clones, 75% to 85% being singletons. The chain recombines TRBV5-6 with TRBJ2-4; D is undetermined. Sample: blood. The sequence came from a man in his sixties in good health. CDR3 loop: CASSSPTWTKNIQYF. The CDR3 DNA reads as TGTGCCAGCAGCTCACCGACATGGACCAAAAACATTCAGTACTTC.